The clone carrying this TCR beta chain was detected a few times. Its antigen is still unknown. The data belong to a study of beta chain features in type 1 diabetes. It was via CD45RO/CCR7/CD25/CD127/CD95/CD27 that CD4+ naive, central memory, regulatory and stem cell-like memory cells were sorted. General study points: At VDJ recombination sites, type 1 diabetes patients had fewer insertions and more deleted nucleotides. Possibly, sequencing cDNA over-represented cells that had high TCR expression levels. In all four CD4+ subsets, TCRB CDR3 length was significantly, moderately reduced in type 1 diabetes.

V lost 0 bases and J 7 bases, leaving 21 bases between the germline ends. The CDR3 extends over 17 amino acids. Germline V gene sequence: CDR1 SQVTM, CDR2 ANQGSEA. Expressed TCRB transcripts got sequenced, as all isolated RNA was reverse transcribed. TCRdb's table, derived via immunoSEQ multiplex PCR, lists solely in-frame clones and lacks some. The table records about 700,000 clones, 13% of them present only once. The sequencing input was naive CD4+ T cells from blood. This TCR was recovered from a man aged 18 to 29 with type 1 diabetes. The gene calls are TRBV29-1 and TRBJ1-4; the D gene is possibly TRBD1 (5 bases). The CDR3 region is CSVEDRGGAYGVEKLFF. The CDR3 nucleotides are TGCAGCGTTGAAGATCGGGGCGGGGCGTATGGCGTTGAAAAACTGTTTTTT.